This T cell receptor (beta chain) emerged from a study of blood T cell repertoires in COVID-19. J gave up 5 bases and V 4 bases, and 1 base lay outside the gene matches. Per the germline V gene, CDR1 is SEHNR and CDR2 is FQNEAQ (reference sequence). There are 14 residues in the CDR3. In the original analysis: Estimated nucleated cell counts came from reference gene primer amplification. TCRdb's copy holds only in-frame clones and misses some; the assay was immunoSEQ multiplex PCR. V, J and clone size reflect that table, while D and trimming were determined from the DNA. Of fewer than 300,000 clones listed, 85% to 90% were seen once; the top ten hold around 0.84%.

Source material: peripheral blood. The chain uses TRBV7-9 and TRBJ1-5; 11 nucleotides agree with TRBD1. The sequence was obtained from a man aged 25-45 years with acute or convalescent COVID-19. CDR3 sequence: CASSSDRGHQPQHF. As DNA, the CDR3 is TGTGCCAGCAGCTCGGACAGGGGGCATCAGCCCCAGCATTTT. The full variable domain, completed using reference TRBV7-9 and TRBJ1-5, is DTGVSQNPRHKITKRGQNVTFRCDPISEHNRLYWYRQTLGQGPEFLTYFQNEAQLEKSRLLSDRFSAERPKGSFSTLEIQRTEQGDSAMYLCASSSDRGHQPQHFGDGTRLSIL.